Below, 18 T cell receptor beta chains from the same sample are listed, as sequenced in a study of blood T cell repertoires in COVID-19. The data were produced by immunoSEQ multiplex PCR, yet TCRdb's version contains in-frame clones alone and is incomplete. Among tens of thousands of clones listed, 87% were seen once. Sequences were obtained from peripheral blood. The receptors originated from a human donor with active COVID-19. The donor label of this sample is uncertain.

The gene calls are TRBV19 and TRBJ2-7; D might be TRBD2 (5 bases). The CDR3 runs 14 residues. Germline-derived CDR1 and CDR2 are LNHDA and SQIVND (reference sequence). V dropped 10 bases and J dropped 1 base, with 17 bases sitting between them. The CDR3 region is CATQTTSTSYEQYF. CDR3 in DNA: TGTGCCACTCAGACTACTTCAACGTCCTACGAGCAGTACTTC.

The V and J genes are TRBV7-8 and TRBJ2-6; possibly TRBD2 for D (5 bases). Germline V gene sequence: CDR1 SGHVS, CDR2 FQNEAQ. This CDR3 contains 15 residues. Trimming took 6 bases from V and 1 from J, leaving 10 bases between them. The CDR3 here is CASRFEGSGANVLTF. CDR3 DNA: TGTGCCAGCAGGTTCGAGGGATCTGGGGCCAACGTCCTGACTTTC.

The chain carries TRBV7-8 and TRBJ2-1, with 8 positions matching TRBD2. The germline V gene encodes CDR1 SGHVS and CDR2 FQNEAQ. The V gene end was trimmed by 3 bases and the J gene end by 7 bases; junction bases not matched to a gene: 11. This CDR3 has 16 amino acids. The CDR3 region has the DNA TGTGCCAGCAGCTTTTTTCGGGGGGGCACGGGAAATGAGCAGTTCTTC. Protein product: CASSFFRGGTGNEQFF.

The gene calls are TRBV4-1 and TRBJ1-5, with 8 bases matching TRBD1. Per the germline V gene, CDR1 is MGHRA and CDR2 is YSYEKL. J was trimmed by 7 bases and V by 0 bases; bases with no gene match: 5. The CDR3 extends over 15 amino acids. In DNA form, the CDR3 reads TGCGCCAGCAGCCAAGAAGCGACAGGGGACCAGCCCCAGCATTTT. Residues: CASSQEATGDQPQHF.

To note about this clone: At one boundary the junction diverges from the germline segment, which might be a read error. The gene calls are TRBV7-7 and TRBJ2-2, with 7 bases identical to TRBD1. Looked up from germline, CDR1 is SSHAT and CDR2 is FNYEAQ (reference sequence). The CDR3 is made up of 16 amino acids. Written as DNA, the CDR3 is TGTGCTAGCAGCTTAGGGGCCGGGACAGACACCGGGGAGCTGTTTTTT. Protein product: CASSLGAGTDTGELFF. Full variable domain (outside the CDR3, taken from reference TRBV7-7 and TRBJ2-2): GAGVSQSPRYKVTKRGQDVTLRCDPISSHATLYWYQQALGQGPEFLTYFNYEAQPDKSGLPSDRFSAERPEGSISTLTIQRTEQRDSAMYRCASSLGAGTDTGELFFGEGSRLTVL.

The chain has TRBV5-1 and TRBJ1-2; 8 bases match TRBD1. J was trimmed by 3 bases and V by 5 bases; bases with no gene match: 3. The germline V gene has CDR1 SGHRS and CDR2 YFSETQ. The CDR3 spans 13 residues. The CDR3, as DNA: TGCGCCAGCAGGGACAGGGCGGACTATGGCTACACCTTC. As protein: CASRDRADYGYTF. The variable domain in full, completed from reference TRBV5-1 and TRBJ1-2, reads KAGVTQTPRYLIKTRGQQVTLSCSPISGHRSVSWYQQTPGQGLQFLFEYFSETQRNKGNFPGRFSGRQFSNSRSEMNVSTLELGDSALYLCASRDRADYGYTFGSGTRLTVV.

This clone has a single count. The genes are TRBV6-5 and TRBJ1-2, with a possible D match to TRBD1 (6 bases). From germline, CDR1 is MNHEY and CDR2 SVGAGI. The V end lost 6 bases, the J end lost 8 bases, and 16 bases lay between the germline ends. The length of the CDR3 is 13 residues. CDR3 protein: CASRGGGLGGYTF. CDR3 in DNA: TGTGCCAGCAGAGGGGGGGGTTTGGGAGGCTACACCTTC.

This CDR3 reads CASSLLAGSSYNEQFF. CDR3 nucleotides: TGTGCCAGCAGCTTACTGGCGGGGAGCTCCTACAATGAGCAGTTCTTC. The V and J genes are TRBV7-3 and TRBJ2-1; possibly TRBD2 for D (6 bases). Trimming removed 2 bases from V and 0 bases from J, with 11 bases in between. Germline CDR1 and CDR2: SGHTA and FQGTGA. The CDR3 runs 16 residues.

A single count supports this clone. This chain uses TRBV15 with TRBJ1-3; TRBD1 might be the D (5 bases). Between the trimmed V and J ends, which lost 3 bases and 0 bases, there was a span of 15 bases. Germline V CDR1 and CDR2: LNHNV, YYDKDF (reference sequence). The CDR3 covers 17 residues. The CDR3 loop is CATSREPGLTSGNTIYF. The CDR3 DNA is TGTGCCACCAGCAGGGAACCGGGACTTACCTCTGGAAACACCATATATTTT.

This chain links TRBV2 with TRBJ2-2; the match to TRBD2 covers 9 bases. The CDR3 covers 15 residues. The V and J ends lost 6 bases and 2 bases, in that order; junction bases with no gene match: 4. Looked up from germline, CDR1 is SNHLY and CDR2 is FYNNEI. CDR3 loop: CASRTGTSNTGELFF. The CDR3 nucleotides are TGTGCCAGCAGAACCGGGACTAGCAACACCGGGGAGCTGTTTTTT.

V usage is TRBV5-4 and J usage is TRBJ1-2; TRBD1 agrees at 8 bases. The length of the CDR3 is 15 residues. Per germline, CDR1 SGHNT and CDR2 YYREEE (reference sequence). V lost 3 bases, J lost 4 bases, and 8 bases stayed unmatched. The CDR3 here is CASSSGGEVGYGYTF. CDR3 DNA sequence: TGTGCCAGCAGCTCAGGGGGCGAGGTCGGCTATGGCTACACCTTC.

V is TRBV28 and J is TRBJ2-1, with no clear D. The CDR3 sequence is 15 residues long. The V end lost 7 bases, the J end lost 0 bases, and 13 bases lay between the germline ends. The germline V gene encodes CDR1 MDHEN and CDR2 SYDVKM. CDR3 protein: CASTRSPSSYNEQFF. The CDR3 DNA reads as TGTGCCAGCACCCGATCCCCTAGCTCCTACAATGAGCAGTTCTTC.

The chain has TRBV7-9 and TRBJ2-5, with D perhaps matching TRBD1 (5 bases). Germline V gives CDR1 SEHNR, CDR2 FQNEAQ (reference sequence). The CDR3 spans 15 residues. Trimming cost V 8 bases and J 4 bases, with 20 bases left between them. CDR3 in amino acids: CASSGVERGPETQYF. The CDR3 DNA sequence: TGTGCCAGCTCTGGCGTAGAAAGGGGCCCAGAGACCCAGTACTTC.

The chain combines TRBV6-6 with TRBJ2-1, with D possibly TRBD2 on 6 matching bases. Trimming shortened V by 5 bases and J by 0 bases, and 11 bases separated the two germline ends. Germline CDR1 MNHNY, CDR2 SVGAGI (reference sequence). CDR3 length equals 15 residues. The CDR3 loop is CASSTGGSSYNEQFF. The DNA of the CDR3 is TGTGCCAGCAGTACTGGGGGGAGCTCCTACAATGAGCAGTTCTTC.

J is TRBJ1-4 and V is TRBV2; the D gene is possibly TRBD1 (5 bases). The V end was cut by 7 bases, the J end by 2 bases, with 11 bases between. The CDR3 loop spans 14 amino acids. Germline lookup yields CDR1 SNHLY and CDR2 FYNNEI. CDR3 nucleotides: TGTGCCAGCATTCAGGGATCCACTAATGAAAAACTGTTTTTT. Translated, it gives CASIQGSTNEKLFF.

The V call is TRBV9, the J call TRBJ2-5, with D possibly matching TRBD2 (5 bases). V was shortened by 2 bases and J by 3 bases, with 17 bases between the two germline ends. This CDR3 is 16 amino acids long. Germline V gene sequence: CDR1 SGDLS, CDR2 YYNGEE. For the CDR3, the DNA is TGTGCCAGCAGCGTGGCGGGTGGAGGAGGTGAAGAGACCCAGTACTTC. It is translated as CASSVAGGGGEETQYF.

The V call is TRBV27, the J call TRBJ2-7; maybe TRBD1 (6 bases). V was cut by 11 bases and J by 1 base, with 33 bases left in between. Germline V gives CDR1 MNHEY, CDR2 SMNVEV (reference sequence). This CDR3 comprises 19 residues. The CDR3 protein is CAGNLARGPTPRSSYEQYF. Here the CDR3 DNA reads TGTGCCGGAAATCTAGCCAGGGGCCCTACCCCGAGAAGTTCCTACGAGCAGTACTTC.

This clone was seen once. This chain uses TRBV15 with TRBJ1-5, with a weak D call TRBD1 (6 bases). The V and J ends lost 2 bases and 9 bases respectively, with 11 bases between them. Looked up from germline, CDR1 is LNHNV and CDR2 is YYDKDF (reference sequence). The CDR3 spans 13 residues. The CDR3 sequence is CATSRQGQRPQHF. The CDR3 region has the DNA TGTGCCACCAGCAGACAGGGGCAGCGGCCCCAGCATTTT. Based on the CDR3 plus reference TRBV15 and TRBJ1-5, the full variable domain is DAMVIQNPRYQVTQFGKPVTLSCSQTLNHNVMYWYQQKSSQAPKLLFHYYDKDFNNEADTPDNFQSRRPNTSFCFLDIRSPGLGDTAMYLCATSRQGQRPQHFGDGTRLSIL.